This note documents a single TCR beta chain sequence. Its antigen is as yet unknown. Deletions cut 5 bases from V and 5 bases from J, with 15 bases between. The CDR3 runs to 14 residues. Per the germline V gene, CDR1 is MDHEN and CDR2 is SYDVKM. The data belong to a study of cytomegalovirus exposure and HLA in healthy donors. Study details: Clustering assigned 70% to 85% of the approximately 370 genotyped donors to the Caucasian-associated ancestry cluster.

Study findings and constraints: Among TCR sequences, most were rare, though some public TCRs appeared in many donors. Sequencing depth across donors, presence/absence analyses assumed, was roughly uniform. HLA restriction was apparent for most CMV-associated TCR beta chains in a later analysis.

60 Vbeta and 13 Jbeta primers were used in PCR. Repertoires were generated with immunoSEQ multiplex PCR, while TCRdb's copy carries only in-frame clones and drops some. Of more than 150,000 clones listed, around 83% are singletons. The chain links TRBV28 to TRBJ1-2, with D perhaps TRBD1 (5 bases). The receptor was derived from a middle-aged man in good health and CMV-seronegative. The sequencing sample was made of PBMCs. The CDR3 bases are TGTGCCAGCAGTGAAGCCGGGACTCCGTATGGCTACACCTTC. This gives the protein CASSEAGTPYGYTF.